These T cell receptor beta chains were read from a single sample in a study of cytomegalovirus exposure and HLA in healthy donors. This table comes from immunoSEQ multiplex PCR, and its TCRdb copy is limited to in-frame clones, with some not included. The sample consists of about 140,000 clones, roughly 73% of them appearing once. The specimen sequenced was PBMCs. Source of these receptors: a female donor in good health and CMV-seronegative. Both conserved end residues are part of each CDR3. The D gene is left open where the match is weak. Size values are once, few and many counts, or a class for expanded clones, and some rows have none.

CDR3	DNA	V	J	size	D
CASNLRGYYNEQFF	TGTGCCAGCAACCTTAGGGGATACTACAATGAGCAGTTCTTC	TRBV28	TRBJ2-1	.	.
CASSQEGGLRGWAGELFF	TGTGCCAGCAGCCAAGAAGGAGGCCTTCGGGGGTGGGCCGGGGAGCTGTTTTTT	TRBV14	TRBJ2-2	.	.
CASSPSREPHEQYF	TGTGCCAGCAGCCCTTCGCGGGAGCCCCACGAGCAGTACTTC	TRBV7-9	TRBJ2-7	.	TRBD2
CASSPRGRDGLGEQYF	TGTGCCAGCAGTCCCCGGGGGAGGGATGGCCTTGGTGAGCAGTACTTC	TRBV6-6	TRBJ2-5	.	TRBD2
CAISLAGGVNEQFF	TGTGCCATCAGTTTAGCGGGAGGTGTCAATGAGCAGTTCTTC	TRBV10-3	TRBJ2-1	.	TRBD2
CASSIRDRNQPQHF	TGTGCCAGTAGTATACGGGACAGAAATCAGCCCCAGCATTTT	TRBV19	TRBJ1-5	once	TRBD1
CASTTSGRDTDTQYF	TGTGCCAGCACCACTAGCGGGAGGGACACAGATACGCAGTATTTT	TRBV28	TRBJ2-3	.	TRBD2
CASSLERYNYDGYTF	TGTGCCAGCAGCTTGGAACGGTATAACTATGATGGCTACACCTTC	TRBV5-4	TRBJ1-2	few	.
CASSLDPGGVYGYTF	TGTGCCAGCAGCTTAGATCCCGGGGGAGTTTATGGCTACACCTTC	TRBV11-3	TRBJ1-2	.	.
CASSFTTANYGYTF	TGTGCCAGCAGCTTCACGACAGCTAACTATGGCTACACCTTC	TRBV7-9	TRBJ1-2	.	.
CASSFGTGLNSPLHF	TGTGCCAGCAGTTTCGGGACAGGGTTAAATTCACCCCTCCACTTT	TRBV2	TRBJ1-6	once	TRBD1
CASSVVREDTGELFF	TGTGCCAGCAGTGTCGTCAGGGAGGACACCGGGGAGCTGTTTTTT	TRBV6-1	TRBJ2-2	.	.
CASSLVGGVVYNEQFF	TGCGCCAGCAGCTTGGTTGGGGGGGTTGTATACAATGAGCAGTTCTTC	TRBV5-1	TRBJ2-1	.	TRBD2
CASSTGGDYGYTF	TGTGCCAGCAGCACCGGAGGGGACTATGGCTACACCTTC	TRBV7-9	TRBJ1-2	.	.
CASSTIAGGQYNEQFF	TGTGCCAGTAGTACAATAGCGGGGGGACAATACAATGAGCAGTTCTTC	TRBV19	TRBJ2-1	.	TRBD2
CASRGQGDRGGGYTF	TGTGCCAGCAGGGGACAGGGGGACAGGGGGGGAGGCTACACCTTC	TRBV28	TRBJ1-2	.	TRBD1
CASTLGAGRGTGELFF	TGTGCCAGCACTCTGGGCGCGGGGCGCGGCACCGGGGAGCTGTTTTTT	TRBV11-3	TRBJ2-2	.	.